The 9 T cell receptor beta chains in this list originate from one sample, sequenced in a study of T cells in Graves' hyperthyroidism and ophthalmopathy. Amplified regions were TCR beta CDR3 sequences from RNA transcripts. First-round RT-PCR with HTBI primers amplified the TCR CDR3 region. TCRdb used MiXCR to reprocess the multiplex PCR reads, holding one entry per CDR3 protein. The table records about 510,000 distinct CDR3 sequences, 14% of them present only once. The sequencing sample was made of blood. Every receptor here comes from a woman aged 40 to 50 with Graves' hyperthyroidism.

This clonotype was detected many times. The chain is built from TRBV20-1 and TRBJ2-2, with 10 bases identical to TRBD2. The germline CDR1 and CDR2 sequences are DFQATT and SNEGSKA (reference sequence). The V and J ends lost 3 bases and 3 bases, in that order; junction bases with no gene match: 4. CDR3 size: 15 residues. The CDR3 region is CSASRLAGYTGELFF. The CDR3, as DNA: TGCAGTGCTAGTAGACTAGCGGGCTACACCGGGGAGCTGTTTTTT.

This clonotype was seen many times. The chain employs TRBV7-8 and TRBJ1-1; D unclear. The V gene's germline CDR1 is SGHVS and CDR2 FQNEAQ. V gave up 4 bases and J gave up 4 bases, with 19 bases separating them. The CDR3 totals 16 residues. As DNA, the CDR3 is TGTGCCAGCAGCTCCCAACCGGCTGGGGTAGGCACTGAAGCTTTCTTT. Its protein product is CASSSQPAGVGTEAFF.

This rearrangement joins TRBV6-1 to TRBJ1-6, with TRBD1 identical over 8 bases. CDR3 length: 13 residues. Germline loops: CDR1 MNHNS, CDR2 SASEGT. Trimming removed 8 bases from V and 7 bases from J; junction bases left unmatched: 4. The CDR3 protein is CASGQGRNSPLHF. The CDR3 bases are TGTGCCAGCGGACAGGGAAGGAATTCACCCCTCCACTTT.

The V gene is TRBV2, the J gene TRBJ2-1; 10 bases line up with TRBD2. Germline loops: CDR1 SNHLY, CDR2 FYNNEI. Trimming cost V 9 bases and J 8 bases; bases outside gene matches: 10. The CDR3 runs to 14 residues. Here the CDR3 DNA reads TGTGCCAGGACCCGGACTAGCGGAGGCGATGAGCAGTTCTTC. Its protein is CARTRTSGGDEQFF.

At least ten counts were recorded for this clonotype. The gene calls are TRBV5-1 and TRBJ2-1, with 11 bases fitting TRBD2. Trimming took 2 bases from V and 6 from J; bases not matched to a gene: 7. CDR1 is SGHRS and CDR2 is YFSETQ in the germline V gene. This CDR3 is built from 16 residues. The CDR3 bases are TGCGCCAGCAGCTTTGTAGCGGGAGGGCTGGGCAATGAGCAGTTCTTC. Its translation: CASSFVAGGLGNEQFF. Variable domain in full (rest from reference TRBV5-1 and TRBJ2-1): KAGVTQTPRYLIKTRGQQVTLSCSPISGHRSVSWYQQTPGQGLQFLFEYFSETQRNKGNFPGRFSGRQFSNSRSEMNVSTLELGDSALYLCASSFVAGGLGNEQFFGPGTRLTVL.

This clonotype occurred many times. The V and J genes are TRBV12-3 or TRBV12-4 and TRBJ2-7; D remains ambiguous. There are 13 residues in the CDR3. The V and J ends lost 2 bases and 3 bases respectively, with 8 bases between them. The CDR3 sequence is CASSLSTRYEQYF. The DNA of the CDR3 is TGTGCCAGCAGTTTATCTACACGCTACGAGCAGTACTTC.

This clonotype was detected ten times or more. This chain joins TRBV27 and TRBJ2-2; 11 bases agree with TRBD2. The CDR3 covers 17 residues. Germline trimming cut 7 bases from V and 4 bases from J; bases unmatched to any gene: 11. Looked up from germline, CDR1 is MNHEY and CDR2 is SMNVEV (reference sequence). CDR3: CASTRVAGGPGTGELFF. CDR3 in DNA: TGTGCCAGCACTAGGGTAGCGGGAGGGCCGGGCACCGGGGAGCTGTTTTTT.

There are a few counts of this clonotype. The CDR3 protein is CASSAGVSEKLFF. The CDR3 DNA reads as TGTGCCAGCAGCGCAGGGGTTAGTGAAAAACTGTTTTTT. The chain carries TRBV7-9 and TRBJ1-4, with D possibly TRBD1 on 6 matching bases. The V and J ends lost 5 bases and 7 bases respectively, with 11 bases between them. The CDR3 extends over 13 amino acids. CDR1 and CDR2 (germline): SEHNR, FQNEAQ (reference sequence).

The chain carries TRBV5-1 and TRBJ2-1; TRBD2 agrees at 12 bases. The CDR3 is 19 residues long. Per the germline V gene, CDR1 is SGHRS and CDR2 is YFSETQ. The J segment lost 1 base and the V segment lost 1 base, leaving 9 bases of the junction unmatched. CDR3 bases: TGCGCCAGCAGCTTGCGCCCTAGCGGGAGGGATGTATCCTACAATGAGCAGTTCTTC. Translation: CASSLRPSGRDVSYNEQFF.